Listed below are T cell receptor beta chains from one sample, sequenced in a study of blood T cell repertoires in COVID-19. Clones were sequenced by immunoSEQ multiplex PCR, and TCRdb holds only the in-frame ones, with some missing. The data contain about 280,000 clones, roughly 88% of them singletons. The sequenced sample consisted of peripheral blood. The receptors originated from a woman aged 30 to 39 with active or convalescent COVID-19. Each CDR3 is given with its conserved first and last residue. A D gene is named only where the DNA matches it firmly. Not every row has a clone size; where given, it reads once, few, many or a size class.

j_call | v_call | d_call | clone_size | cdr3_nt | cdr3_aa
TRBJ1-5 | TRBV24-1 | TRBD1 | - | TGTGCCACCAGTGATTTGCGAAAAGGACAGGGGGTTTATAGCAATCAGCCCCAGCATTTT | CATSDLRKGQGVYSNQPQHF
TRBJ1-1 | TRBV27 | TRBD1 | - | TGTGCCAGCAGTGCCTACAGGGGTATAGGTCGGACTGAAGCTTTCTTT | CASSAYRGIGRTEAFF
TRBJ2-1 | TRBV10-1 | TRBD2 | - | TGCGCCAGACTGCCCCTAGCGGGGGGGGATGAGCAGTTCTTC | CARLPLAGGDEQFF
TRBJ2-7 | TRBV12-3/TRBV12-4 | - | - | TGTGCCAGCAGTTTAGCGGGGCCAGGGCAGCGGTACTTC | CASSLAGPGQRYF
TRBJ1-1 | TRBV5-4 | - | - | TGTGCCAGCAGGCACCGAAGCGACACTGAAGCTTTCTTT | CASRHRSDTEAFF
TRBJ1-1 | TRBV6-5 | TRBD1 | - | TGTGCCAGCAGTCCTACAGGGGGCAACACTGAAGCTTTCTTT | CASSPTGGNTEAFF
TRBJ2-5 | TRBV28 | TRBD2 | - | TGTGCCAGCAGTTTGGGAAGCGGGGGGGCTCAAGAGACCCAGTACTTC | CASSLGSGGAQETQYF
TRBJ1-5 | TRBV10-3 | TRBD1 | once | TGTGCCATCAGTCCTACAGGGGGCGGAAGCCCCCAGCATTTT | CAISPTGGGSPQHF
TRBJ2-1 | TRBV28 | - | - | TGTGCCAGCAGTTTATGGGGCCTCTACAATGAGCAGTTCTTC | CASSLWGLYNEQFF
TRBJ1-5 | TRBV28 | - | - | TGTGCCAGCCAATTGAGCAATCAGCCCCAGCATTTT | CASQLSNQPQHF
TRBJ1-1 | TRBV24-1 | - | - | TGTGCCACCAGTGATCCGGGGAACACTGAAGCTTTCTTT | CATSDPGNTEAFF
TRBJ2-7 | TRBV7-2 | TRBD2 | - | TGTGCCAGCAGCCCACTTTCCGGACTAGGGAGGAACGAGCAGTACTTC | CASSPLSGLGRNEQYF
TRBJ2-1 | TRBV4-3 | TRBD2 | - | TGCGCCAGCAGCCAAGATCCACTAGCGGGATACAATGAGCAGTTCTTC | CASSQDPLAGYNEQFF
TRBJ1-5 | TRBV27 | TRBD1 | - | TGTGCCAGCAGTCCCGGACAGGGTCGGCAGCCCCAGCATTTT | CASSPGQGRQPQHF
TRBJ2-1 | TRBV7-3 | TRBD2 | few | TGTGCCGGACCGTGTAACGGGACTAGCGGTTACAATGAGCAGTTCTTC | CAGPCNGTSGYNEQFF
TRBJ2-7 | TRBV7-2 | TRBD2 | - | TGTGCCAGCAGCTTAGAAGCTAGCGGGGGGCCCGCGGGAGAGCAGTACTTC | CASSLEASGGPAGEQYF
TRBJ1-2 | TRBV13 | - | - | TGTGCCAGCAGCCGGGAGGTCCCGTATGGCTACACCTTC | CASSREVPYGYTF
TRBJ2-7 | TRBV24-1 | TRBD1 | - | TGTGCCACCAGTGATCGCTCGGCAGGGGGAAGCCTCTACGAGCAGTACTTC | CATSDRSAGGSLYEQYF
TRBJ2-7 | TRBV19 | - | once | TGTGCCAGTAGTATGAACAGCCTCTCCTACGAGCAGTACTTC | CASSMNSLSYEQYF
TRBJ2-7 | TRBV30 | - | - | TGTGCCTGGAGACTCAATGACGAGCAGTACTTC | CAWRLNDEQYF
TRBJ2-3 | TRBV11-2 | - | - | TGTGCCAGCAGCTCATTCCGGTCCTCTAGCACAGATACGCAGTATTTT | CASSSFRSSSTDTQYF
TRBJ2-3 | TRBV7-2 | TRBD2 | - | TGTGCCAGCAGGGGGCGGGGGTCAGATACGCAGTATTTT | CASRGRGSDTQYF